Below, 5 T cell receptor beta chains from the same sample are listed, as sequenced in a study of PD-1 blockade in classical Hodgkin lymphoma (TCRdb year 2020). Library preparation used the immunoSEQ multiplex PCR assay. Drawn from immuneACCESS, this table holds only the in-frame rearrangements with V and J called that TCRdb kept. Clones are partly lost; checked studies trace under half to an unresolved V gene and leave the rest unexplained. This sample is represented by approximately 98,000 clones; 70% to 90% of them were singletons. Clones ranked in the top ten supply approximately 20% of the sample. The time point tag for this specimen amounts to: cycle 2 day 1 (C2D1) of nivolumab. All trial patients had relapsed after autologous stem cell transplantation, with cohorts A, B and C differing in prior brentuximab vedotin exposure. The sample here was peripheral blood mononuclear cells (PBMCs), taken before the second cycle of nivolumab. These receptors came from a human donor with classical Hodgkin lymphoma.

The chain joins TRBV27 to TRBJ2-7, with 7 bases aligning to TRBD1. The trim removed 4 bases at V and 6 bases at J, leaving 6 bases unmatched. This CDR3 region has 13 residues. Germline lookup yields CDR1 MNHEY and CDR2 SMNVEV (reference sequence). The DNA for the CDR3 is TGTGCCAGCAGTTCCCCAGGGGGATTCGAGCAGTACTTC. Its protein product is CASSSPGGFEQYF.

V gene TRBV28 combines with J gene TRBJ2-7; 9 bases fit TRBD1. With V trimmed by 3 bases and J by 9 bases, 15 bases remained unmatched. This CDR3 has 16 residues. Looked up from germline, CDR1 is MDHEN and CDR2 is SYDVKM. The CDR3 sequence is CASSFARDRARRGQYF. The CDR3 nucleotides are TGTGCCAGCAGTTTTGCCCGGGACAGGGCCCGACGAGGGCAGTACTTC.

The rearrangement joins TRBV30 to TRBJ1-4; weak D call: TRBD1 (5 bases). The CDR3 spans 12 residues. Per germline, CDR1 GTSNPN and CDR2 SVGIG (reference sequence). V gave up 5 bases and J gave up 7 bases, with 11 bases separating them. The CDR3 bases are TGTGCCTGGGAGGGGAGTAGTGAAAAACTGTTTTTT. It encodes CAWEGSSEKLFF.

The V and J genes are TRBV6-1 and TRBJ1-1, with 10 bases that match TRBD1. V shed 6 bases, J shed 7 bases, and the junction held 8 bases outside the gene matches. Per the germline V gene, CDR1 is MNHNS and CDR2 is SASEGT. The CDR3 is 14 amino acids. The CDR3 DNA follows: TGTGCCAGCAGGTCGGGACAGGGGCAAGGTGAAGCTTTCTTT. Amino acid sequence: CASRSGQGQGEAFF.

The V gene is TRBV28, the J gene TRBJ2-7, with TRBD2 matching 7 bases. J was trimmed by 0 bases and V by 4 bases; bases with no gene match: 15. Germline V gives CDR1 MDHEN, CDR2 SYDVKM. This CDR3 region has 18 residues. The CDR3 spells CASSSSRLASQYSYEQYF. In DNA, the CDR3 is TGTGCCAGCAGTTCCTCCCGACTAGCTTCTCAATACTCCTACGAGCAGTACTTC. The whole variable domain, remainder taken from reference TRBV28 and TRBJ2-7, is DVKVTQSSRYLVKRTGEKVFLECVQDMDHENMFWYRQDPGLGLRLIYFSYDVKMKEKGDIPEGYSVSREKKERFSLILESASTNQTSMYLCASSSSRLASQYSYEQYFGPGTRLTVT.